This TCR beta chain was obtained from a study of cytomegalovirus exposure and HLA in healthy donors. The V and J ends lost 6 bases and 1 base respectively, with 6 bases between them. The CDR3 runs 12 residues. Per the germline V gene, CDR1 is MGHDK and CDR2 is SYGVNS. Points on this clone: The antigen remains unidentified.

Assay used: immunoSEQ multiplex PCR; TCRdb lists only in-frame clones, some missing. The profile covers roughly 330,000 clones, with 87% appearing a single time and more than 0.9% taken by the ten largest. The study's findings and limits: Rarity held for most TCR sequences, but there were some public TCRs that occurred in many donors. The tendency of first-cohort TCR clusters to co-occur in the 100 to 150 validation repertoires emerged from a later analysis.

While the first cohort had 600 to 850 subjects, the donors belonged to the separate validation cohort of about 130 subjects. The receptor was isolated from a woman in her 30s in good health and CMV-seropositive. This chain connects TRBV25-1 to TRBJ1-1; D is possibly TRBD1 (6 bases). The sequenced material came from PBMCs. The DNA for the CDR3 is TGTGCCAGCAGACAGGGGAACACTGAAGCTTTCTTT. As protein: CASRQGNTEAFF. Combining the CDR3 with reference TRBV25-1 and TRBJ1-1 gives the whole variable domain EADIYQTPRYLVIGTGKKITLECSQTMGHDKMYWYQQDPGMELHLIHYSYGVNSTEKGDLSSESTVSRIRTEHFPLTLESARPSHTSQYLCASRQGNTEAFFGQGTRLTVV.